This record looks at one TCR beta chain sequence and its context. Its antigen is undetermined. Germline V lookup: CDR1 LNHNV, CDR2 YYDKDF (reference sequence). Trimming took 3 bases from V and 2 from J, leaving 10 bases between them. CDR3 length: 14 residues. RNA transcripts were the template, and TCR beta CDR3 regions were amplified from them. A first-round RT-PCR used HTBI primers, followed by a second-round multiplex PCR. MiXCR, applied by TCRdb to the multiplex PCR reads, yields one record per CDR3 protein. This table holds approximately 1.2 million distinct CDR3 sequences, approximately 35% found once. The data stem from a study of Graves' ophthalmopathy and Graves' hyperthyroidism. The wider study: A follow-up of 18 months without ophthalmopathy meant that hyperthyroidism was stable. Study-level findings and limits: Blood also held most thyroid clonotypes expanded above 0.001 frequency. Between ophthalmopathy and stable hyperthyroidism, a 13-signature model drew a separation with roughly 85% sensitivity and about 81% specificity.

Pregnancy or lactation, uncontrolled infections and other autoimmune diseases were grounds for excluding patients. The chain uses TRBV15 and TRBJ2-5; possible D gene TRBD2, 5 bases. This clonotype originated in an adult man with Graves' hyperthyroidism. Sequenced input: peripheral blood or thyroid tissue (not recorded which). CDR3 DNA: TGTGCCACCAGCAGGGTGACTAAACAAGAGACCCAGTACTTC. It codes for CATSRVTKQETQYF.